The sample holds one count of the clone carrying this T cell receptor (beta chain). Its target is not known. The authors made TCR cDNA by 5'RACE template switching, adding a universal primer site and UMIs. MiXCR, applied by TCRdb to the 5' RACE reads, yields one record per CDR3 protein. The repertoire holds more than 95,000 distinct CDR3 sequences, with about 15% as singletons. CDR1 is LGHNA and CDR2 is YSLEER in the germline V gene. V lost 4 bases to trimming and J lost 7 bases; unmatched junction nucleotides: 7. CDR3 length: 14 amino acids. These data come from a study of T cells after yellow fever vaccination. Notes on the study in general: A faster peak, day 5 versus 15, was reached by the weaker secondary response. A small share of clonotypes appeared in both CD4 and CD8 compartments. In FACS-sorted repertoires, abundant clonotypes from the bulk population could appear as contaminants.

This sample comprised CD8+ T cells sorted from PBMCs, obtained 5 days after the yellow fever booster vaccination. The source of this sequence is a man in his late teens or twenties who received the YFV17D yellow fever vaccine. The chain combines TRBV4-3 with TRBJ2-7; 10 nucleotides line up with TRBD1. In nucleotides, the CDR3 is TGCGCCAGCAGCCCCGGGACAGGGGCATGGGAGCAGTACTTC. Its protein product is CASSPGTGAWEQYF.